One T cell receptor (beta chain) is described in this entry. Its antigen is unknown. V gave up 0 bases and J gave up 3 bases, with 16 bases separating them. Germline V gene sequence: CDR1 SGHRS, CDR2 YFSETQ. CDR3 length equals 16 residues. Authors' processing steps: The detection floor for productive clonotype frequency was 2.59 x 10-5. Using immunoSEQ multiplex PCR, the repertoire was profiled, and TCRdb retains in-frame clones only, with some absent. The DNA gave D and trimming, while V, J and clone size come from that table. This table has 32,000 or so clones, about 85% appearing once. This entry comes from a study of STAT5B mutations in CD4+ large granular lymphocyte leukemia. Study-level findings and limits: Top patient clones used TRBV06 genes more often: 8/27 versus 2/35 in controls.

The chain links TRBV5-1 to TRBJ2-7, with D possibly called TRBD1 or TRBD2 (5 bases each). This TCR was sampled from a human donor in good health. Source material: CD4+ T cells from blood buffy coats. CDR3 amino acids: CASSLELGTGFYEQYF. CDR3 nucleotide sequence: TGCGCCAGCAGCTTGGAGTTAGGGACGGGCTTCTACGAGCAGTACTTC.